Listed below are T cell receptor beta chains from one sample, sequenced in a study of T cells in Graves' hyperthyroidism and ophthalmopathy. One entry per CDR3 protein, called by TCRdb with MiXCR from the multiplex PCR reads. Among about 320,000 distinct CDR3 sequences listed, around 16% were seen once. The specimen was blood. The receptors originated from a man aged 25-45 years with Graves' hyperthyroidism. CDR3s include the opening cysteine and the closing phenylalanine or tryptophan. A D gene is named only where the DNA matches it firmly. The listing skips clone size in some rows; elsewhere it reads once, few, many or a size class.

clone size	V gene	J gene	D gene	CDR3 protein	CDR3 DNA
few	TRBV7-8	TRBJ2-3	NA	CASSLVGDFTDTQYF	TGTGCCAGCAGCTTAGTAGGAGACTTCACAGATACGCAGTATTTT
few	TRBV10-3	TRBJ2-7	TRBD1	CAISPGTESYEQYF	TGTGCCATCAGCCCCGGGACAGAGTCCTACGAGCAGTACTTC
NA	TRBV7-9	TRBJ2-7	NA	CASSLMEGAHEQYF	TGTGCCAGCAGCTTAATGGAGGGGGCTCACGAGCAGTACTTC
NA	TRBV20-1	TRBJ2-1	NA	CSARNRRVYNEQFF	TGCAGTGCTAGAAACCGGCGGGTATACAATGAGCAGTTCTTC
NA	TRBV4-2	TRBJ2-3	TRBD2	CASSLGLADTDTQCF	TGTGCCAGCAGCCTGGGACTAGCGGACACAGATACGCAGTGTTTT
many	TRBV11-2	TRBJ2-7	NA	CASSVSALSSYEQYF	TGTGCCAGCAGCGTCTCGGCCCTAAGCTCCTACGAGCAGTACTTC
many	TRBV9	TRBJ2-7	NA	CASSPDGGWGEQYF	TGTGCCAGCAGCCCAGATGGCGGATGGGGCGAGCAGTACTTC
few	TRBV12-3/TRBV12-4	TRBJ2-1	NA	CASSFRTGGNNEQFF	TGTGCCAGCAGTTTCCGGACTGGCGGGAACAATGAGCAGTTCTTC
many	TRBV7-3	TRBJ2-3	NA	CASSLSRGDTQYF	TGTGCCAGCAGCTTAAGTAGGGGAGATACGCAGTATTTT
NA	TRBV25-1	TRBJ2-7	NA	CASSELGGRKQYF	TGTGCCAGCAGTGAATTAGGAGGGAGGAAGCAGTACTTC
few	TRBV5-1	TRBJ2-5	NA	CASSSRGPRETQYF	TGCGCCAGCAGCTCCCGGGGTCCGCGAGAGACCCAGTACTTC
few	TRBV6-1	TRBJ2-1	TRBD2	CASSPPPGLAGGGAGNEQFF	TGTGCCAGCAGCCCACCTCCGGGACTAGCGGGAGGAGGTGCTGGAAATGAGCAGTTCTTC
many	TRBV12-3/TRBV12-4	TRBJ2-2	NA	CASSFGGTGGELFF	TGTGCCAGCAGTTTTGGCGGGACGGGCGGGGAGCTGTTTTTT
many	TRBV11-1	TRBJ1-1	NA	CASSSYPARVAEAFF	TGTGCCAGCAGCTCCTACCCGGCGCGTGTCGCTGAAGCTTTCTTT
NA	TRBV20-1	TRBJ2-7	TRBD2	CSGTSGRRAYEQYF	TGCAGCGGGACTAGCGGGAGGAGGGCCTACGAGCAGTACTTC
NA	TRBV5-1	TRBJ2-1	TRBD2	CASSLPGGRLYNEQFF	TGCGCCAGCAGCTTGCCGGGCGGGAGGTTGTACAATGAGCAGTTCTTC
many	TRBV5-6	TRBJ2-7	NA	CASSLFTGTLHEQYF	TGTGCCAGCAGCTTGTTTACGGGAACACTCCACGAGCAGTACTTC
NA	TRBV12-3/TRBV12-4	TRBJ2-7	NA	CASSKLAYEQYF	TGTGCCAGCAGCAAACTAGCTTACGAGCAGTACTTC
few	TRBV24-1	TRBJ2-3	TRBD2	CATGGRADTQYF	TGTGCCACCGGCGGGAGGGCAGATACGCAGTATTTT
many	TRBV5-1	TRBJ2-1	NA	CASSRGNEQFF	TGCGCCAGCAGCCGGGGGAATGAGCAGTTCTTC
NA	TRBV30	TRBJ1-1	NA	CAWATTGNTEAFF	TGTGCCTGGGCCACGACAGGGAACACTGAAGCTTTCTTT
NA	TRBV19	TRBJ1-2	NA	CASSIYLQTDRYGYTF	TGTGCCAGTAGTATTTATCTTCAGACAGACCGCTATGGCTACACCTTC
many	TRBV28	TRBJ2-7	NA	CASTQGYEQYF	TGTGCCAGCACCCAGGGCTACGAGCAGTACTTC
many	TRBV11-2	TRBJ2-3	NA	CASSPYVRREYADTQYF	TGTGCCAGCAGCCCGTACGTGAGACGGGAATACGCAGATACGCAGTATTTT
few	TRBV27	TRBJ1-4	NA	CASSFVGEGEKLFF	TGTGCCAGCAGTTTTGTCGGGGAGGGTGAAAAACTGTTTTTT
NA	TRBV19	TRBJ1-1	NA	CASSITDTGWTEAFF	TGTGCCAGTAGTATCACTGACACGGGTTGGACTGAAGCTTTCTTT
NA	TRBV12-3/TRBV12-4	TRBJ2-1	NA	CASSPGLLREQFF	TGTGCCAGCAGTCCCGGGCTCCTCAGGGAGCAGTTCTTC
many	TRBV3-1	TRBJ2-3	TRBD2	CASSQATSGRVHTQYF	TGTGCCAGCAGCCAAGCGACTAGCGGGAGGGTTCATACGCAGTATTTT
few	TRBV29-1	TRBJ2-1	NA	CSVPSDVRNEQFF	TGCAGCGTCCCGTCCGATGTGCGGAATGAGCAGTTCTTC
NA	TRBV6-1	TRBJ2-7	TRBD1	CASSYGTGTSEQYF	TGTGCCAGCAGTTACGGGACAGGGACGAGTGAGCAGTACTTC
NA	TRBV4-2	TRBJ2-7	NA	CASSPSEGAYEQYF	TGTGCCAGCAGCCCCTCGGAGGGGGCCTACGAGCAGTACTTC
few	TRBV5-1	TRBJ2-7	TRBD2	CASSFSGFYEQYF	TGCGCCAGCAGCTTTAGCGGGTTCTACGAGCAGTACTTC
many	TRBV9	TRBJ2-2	NA	CASSRTVGELFF	TGTGCCAGCAGCCGGACAGTCGGGGAGCTGTTTTTT
many	TRBV24-1	TRBJ2-1	NA	CATSDLRGSYNEQFF	TGTGCCACCAGTGATTTGAGGGGTTCCTACAATGAGCAGTTCTTC
few	TRBV19	TRBJ2-1	TRBD2	CASSIYPVGLPYNEQFF	TGTGCCAGTAGTATCTATCCTGTGGGACTACCCTACAATGAGCAGTTCTTC
many	TRBV28	TRBJ2-5	TRBD2	CASSSSLAGGETQYF	TGTGCCAGCAGTTCCTCACTAGCGGGAGGGGAGACCCAGTACTTC
few	TRBV28	TRBJ2-2	TRBD1	CASSLIRTGGNTGELFF	TGTGCCAGCAGTTTAATCCGGACAGGGGGAAACACCGGGGAGCTGTTTTTT
many	TRBV28	TRBJ2-1	TRBD1	CASSFRTGHPSEQFF	TGTGCCAGCAGTTTTAGGACAGGCCACCCTAGTGAGCAGTTCTTC
NA	TRBV9	TRBJ1-4	NA	CASSDWTAEKLFF	TGTGCCAGCAGCGACTGGACAGCCGAAAAACTGTTTTTT
NA	TRBV12-3/TRBV12-4	TRBJ1-5	TRBD1	CASSPDRVDQPQHF	TGTGCCAGCAGCCCGGACAGGGTGGATCAGCCCCAGCATTTT
once	TRBV7-8	TRBJ1-1	NA	CASSFLRGGDTEAFF	TGTGCCAGCAGCTTTCTTCGGGGGGGGGACACTGAAGCTTTCTTT
many	TRBV6-1	TRBJ1-1	NA	CASSGFGDTEAFF	TGTGCCAGCAGTGGATTCGGGGACACTGAAGCTTTCTTT
many	TRBV5-8	TRBJ2-7	NA	CASSLAGGGSEQYF	TGTGCCAGCAGCTTGGCGGGAGGGGGCAGCGAGCAGTACTTC
many	TRBV2	TRBJ1-4	NA	CASSDAGATEKLFF	TGTGCCAGCAGCGACGCGGGGGCTACAGAAAAACTGTTTTTT
many	TRBV7-3	TRBJ2-1	NA	CASSLAPYNEQFF	TGTGCCAGCAGCTTAGCCCCGTACAATGAGCAGTTCTTC
many	TRBV7-9	TRBJ2-7	NA	CASTPVGGTEQYF	TGTGCCAGCACTCCGGTTGGAGGCACCGAGCAGTACTTC